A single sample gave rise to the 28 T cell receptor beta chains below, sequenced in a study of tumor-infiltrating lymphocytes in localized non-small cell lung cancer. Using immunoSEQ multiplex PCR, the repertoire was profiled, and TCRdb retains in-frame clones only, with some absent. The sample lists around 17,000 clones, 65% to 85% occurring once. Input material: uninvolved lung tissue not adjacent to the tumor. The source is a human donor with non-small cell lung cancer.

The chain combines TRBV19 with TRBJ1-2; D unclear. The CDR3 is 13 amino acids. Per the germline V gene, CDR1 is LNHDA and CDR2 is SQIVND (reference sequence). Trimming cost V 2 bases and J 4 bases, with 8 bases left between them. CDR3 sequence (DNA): TGTGCCAGTAGTATAAGTTGGGTCTATGGCTACACCTTC. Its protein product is CASSISWVYGYTF.

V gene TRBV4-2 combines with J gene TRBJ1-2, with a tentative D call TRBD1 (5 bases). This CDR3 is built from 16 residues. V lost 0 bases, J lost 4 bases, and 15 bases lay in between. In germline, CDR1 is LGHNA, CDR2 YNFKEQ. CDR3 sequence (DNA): TGTGCCAGCAGCCAAGATTGGCAGGGTGGCGTCTATGGCTACACCTTC. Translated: CASSQDWQGGVYGYTF.

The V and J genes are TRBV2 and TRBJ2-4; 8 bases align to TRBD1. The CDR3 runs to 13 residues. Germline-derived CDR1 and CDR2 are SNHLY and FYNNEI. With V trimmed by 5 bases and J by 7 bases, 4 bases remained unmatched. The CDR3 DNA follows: TGTGCCAGCAGTTCGGACAGGGAGAACATTCAGTACTTC. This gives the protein CASSSDRENIQYF.

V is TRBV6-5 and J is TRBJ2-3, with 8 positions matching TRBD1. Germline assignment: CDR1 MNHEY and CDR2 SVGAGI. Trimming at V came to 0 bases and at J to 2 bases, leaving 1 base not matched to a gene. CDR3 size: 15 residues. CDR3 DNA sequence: TGTGCCAGCAGTTACTCGACAGGGGTCACAGATACGCAGTATTTT. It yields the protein CASSYSTGVTDTQYF.

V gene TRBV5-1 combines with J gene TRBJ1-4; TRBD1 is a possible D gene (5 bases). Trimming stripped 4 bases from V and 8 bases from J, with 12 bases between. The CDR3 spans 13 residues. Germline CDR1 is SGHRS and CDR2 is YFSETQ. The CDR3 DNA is TGCGCCAGCAGCCCGGGACCCCTCGAAAAACTGTTTTTT. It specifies CASSPGPLEKLFF.

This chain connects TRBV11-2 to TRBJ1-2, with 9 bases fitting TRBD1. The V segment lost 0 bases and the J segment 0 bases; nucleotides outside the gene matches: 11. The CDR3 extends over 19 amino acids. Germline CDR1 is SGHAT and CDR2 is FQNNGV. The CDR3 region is CASSLDHFWDRVTNYGYTF. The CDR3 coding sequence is TGTGCCAGCAGCTTAGATCATTTTTGGGACAGGGTTACTAACTATGGCTACACCTTC.

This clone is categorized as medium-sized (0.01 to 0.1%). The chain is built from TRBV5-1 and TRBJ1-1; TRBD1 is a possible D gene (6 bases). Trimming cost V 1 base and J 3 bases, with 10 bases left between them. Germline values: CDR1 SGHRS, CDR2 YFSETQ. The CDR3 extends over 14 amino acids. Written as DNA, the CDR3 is TGCGCCAGCAGCTTGACAGGGAGAGACACTGAAGCTTTCTTT. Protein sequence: CASSLTGRDTEAFF.

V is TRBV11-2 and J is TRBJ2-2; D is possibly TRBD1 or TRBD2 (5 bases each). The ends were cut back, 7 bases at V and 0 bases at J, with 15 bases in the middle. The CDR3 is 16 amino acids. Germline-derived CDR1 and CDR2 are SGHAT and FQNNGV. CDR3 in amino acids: CASTLGTNSNTGELFF. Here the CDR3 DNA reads TGTGCCAGCACCCTAGGGACGAATTCGAACACCGGGGAGCTGTTTTTT.

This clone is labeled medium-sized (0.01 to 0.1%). The CDR3 is CASSQVITAGRSYNEQFF. Written as DNA, the CDR3 is TGCGCCAGCAGCCAAGTTATTACGGCGGGCCGCTCCTACAATGAGCAGTTCTTC. The chain combines TRBV4-1 with TRBJ2-1; D might be TRBD2 (5 bases). The CDR3 has 18 residues. Per germline, CDR1 MGHRA and CDR2 YSYEKL. V lost 1 base, J lost 0 bases, and 16 bases lay in between.

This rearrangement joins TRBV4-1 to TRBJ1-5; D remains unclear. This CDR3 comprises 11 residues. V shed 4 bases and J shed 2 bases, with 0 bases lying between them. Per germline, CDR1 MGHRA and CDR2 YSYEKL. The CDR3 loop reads CASSRNQPQHF. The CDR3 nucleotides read TGCGCCAGCAGCCGCAATCAGCCCCAGCATTTT.

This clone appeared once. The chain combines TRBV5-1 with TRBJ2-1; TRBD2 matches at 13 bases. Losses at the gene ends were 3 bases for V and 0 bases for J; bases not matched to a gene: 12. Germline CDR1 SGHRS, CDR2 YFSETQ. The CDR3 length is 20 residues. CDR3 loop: CASSSEGGLAGLHSYNEQFF. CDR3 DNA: TGCGCCAGCAGCTCTGAGGGGGGACTAGCGGGACTGCACTCCTACAATGAGCAGTTCTTC.

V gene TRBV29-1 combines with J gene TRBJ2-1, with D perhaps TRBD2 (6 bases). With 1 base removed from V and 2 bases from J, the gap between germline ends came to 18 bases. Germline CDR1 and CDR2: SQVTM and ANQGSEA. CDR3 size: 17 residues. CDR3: CSVEGSTGGLTYNEQFF. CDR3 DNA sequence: TGCAGCGTTGAAGGATCCACCGGGGGACTCACCTACAATGAGCAGTTCTTC.

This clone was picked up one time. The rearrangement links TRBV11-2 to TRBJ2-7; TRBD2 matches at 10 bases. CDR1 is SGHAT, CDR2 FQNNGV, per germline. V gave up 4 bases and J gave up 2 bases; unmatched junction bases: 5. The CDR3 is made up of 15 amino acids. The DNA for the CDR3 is TGTGCCAGCAGCTCAATAGCGGGAGGCCCCTACGAGCAGTACTTC. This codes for CASSSIAGGPYEQYF.

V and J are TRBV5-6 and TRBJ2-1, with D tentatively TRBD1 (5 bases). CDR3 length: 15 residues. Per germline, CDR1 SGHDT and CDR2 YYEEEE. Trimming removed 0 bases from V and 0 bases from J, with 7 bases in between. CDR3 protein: CASSLGRASYNEQFF. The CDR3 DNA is TGTGCCAGCAGCTTGGGCAGGGCCTCCTACAATGAGCAGTTCTTC.

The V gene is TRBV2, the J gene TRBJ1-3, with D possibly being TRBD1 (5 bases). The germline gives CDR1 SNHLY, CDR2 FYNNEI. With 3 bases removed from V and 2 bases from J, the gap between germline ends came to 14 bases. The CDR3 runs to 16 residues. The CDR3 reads CASSESSPGPGNTIYF. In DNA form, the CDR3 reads TGTGCCAGCAGTGAGAGTTCCCCAGGGCCTGGAAACACCATATATTTT. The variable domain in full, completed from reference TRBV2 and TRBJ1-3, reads EPEVTQTPSHQVTQMGQEVILRCVPISNHLYFYWYRQILGQKVEFLVSFYNNEISEKSEIFDDQFSVERPDGSNFTLKIRSTKLEDSAMYFCASSESSPGPGNTIYFGEGSWLTVV.

This CDR3 is CASSVDRHGYTF. CDR3 DNA sequence: TGTGCCAGCAGTGTGGACCGCCATGGCTACACCTTC. This chain joins TRBV2 and TRBJ1-2; D is unclear. The CDR3 consists of 12 residues. Germline CDR1 and CDR2: SNHLY and FYNNEI. The germline V and J ends were trimmed by 4 bases and 6 bases, with 9 bases remaining between them.

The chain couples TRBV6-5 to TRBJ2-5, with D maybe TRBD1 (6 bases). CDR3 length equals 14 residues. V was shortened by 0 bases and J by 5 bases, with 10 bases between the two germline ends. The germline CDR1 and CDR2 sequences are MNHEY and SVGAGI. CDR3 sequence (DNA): TGTGCCAGCAGTTACTCCAGGGGAATGGAGACCCAGTACTTC. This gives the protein CASSYSRGMETQYF.

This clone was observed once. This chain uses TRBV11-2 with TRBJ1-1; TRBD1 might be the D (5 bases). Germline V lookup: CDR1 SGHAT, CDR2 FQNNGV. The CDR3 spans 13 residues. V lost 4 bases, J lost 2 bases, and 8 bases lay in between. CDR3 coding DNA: TGTGCCAGCAGCTGGGGACGTAACACTGAAGCTTTCTTT. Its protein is CASSWGRNTEAFF.

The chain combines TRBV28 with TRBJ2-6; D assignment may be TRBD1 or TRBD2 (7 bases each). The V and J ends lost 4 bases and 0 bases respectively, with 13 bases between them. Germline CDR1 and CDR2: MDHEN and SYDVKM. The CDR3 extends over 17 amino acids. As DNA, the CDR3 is TGTGCCAGCAGTTCACCAGGGGGGGTCTCTGGGGCCAACGTCCTGACTTTC. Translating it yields CASSSPGGVSGANVLTF.

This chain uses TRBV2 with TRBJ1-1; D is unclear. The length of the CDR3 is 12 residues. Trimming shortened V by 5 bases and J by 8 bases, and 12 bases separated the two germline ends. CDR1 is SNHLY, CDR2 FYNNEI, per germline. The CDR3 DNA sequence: TGTGCCAGCAGTTGGTCGCTTGAGGAAGCTTTCTTT. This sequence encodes CASSWSLEEAFF. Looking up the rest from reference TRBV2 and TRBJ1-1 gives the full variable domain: EPEVTQTPSHQVTQMGQEVILRCVPISNHLYFYWYRQILGQKVEFLVSFYNNEISEKSEIFDDQFSVERPDGSNFTLKIRSTKLEDSAMYFCASSWSLEEAFFGQGTRLTVV.

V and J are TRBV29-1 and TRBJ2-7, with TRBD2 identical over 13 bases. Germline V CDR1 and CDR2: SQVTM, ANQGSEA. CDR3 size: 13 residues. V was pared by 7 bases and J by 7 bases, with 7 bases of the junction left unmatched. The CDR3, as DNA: TGCAGCGCCGGGACTAGCGGGGCCCTGGAGCAGTACTTC. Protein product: CSAGTSGALEQYF.

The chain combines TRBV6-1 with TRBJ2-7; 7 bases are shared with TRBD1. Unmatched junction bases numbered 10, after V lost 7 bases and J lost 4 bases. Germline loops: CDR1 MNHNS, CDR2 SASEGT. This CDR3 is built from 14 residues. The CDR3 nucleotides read TGTGCCAGCACTCAAGACAGGGTTCGTTACGAGCAGTACTTC. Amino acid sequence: CASTQDRVRYEQYF.

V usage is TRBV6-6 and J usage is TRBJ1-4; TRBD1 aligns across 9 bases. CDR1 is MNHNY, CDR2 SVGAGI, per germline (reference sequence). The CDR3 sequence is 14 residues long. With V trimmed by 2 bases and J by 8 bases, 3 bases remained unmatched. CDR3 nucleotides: TGTGCCAGCAGTTACGGACAGGGGTTCGAAAAACTGTTTTTT. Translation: CASSYGQGFEKLFF.

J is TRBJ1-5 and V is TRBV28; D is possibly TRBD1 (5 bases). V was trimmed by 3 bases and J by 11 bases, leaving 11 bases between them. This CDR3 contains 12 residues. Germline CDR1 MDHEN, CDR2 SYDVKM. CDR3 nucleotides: TGTGCCAGCAGTTTGATAAAGGGGACCCAGCATTTT. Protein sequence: CASSLIKGTQHF.

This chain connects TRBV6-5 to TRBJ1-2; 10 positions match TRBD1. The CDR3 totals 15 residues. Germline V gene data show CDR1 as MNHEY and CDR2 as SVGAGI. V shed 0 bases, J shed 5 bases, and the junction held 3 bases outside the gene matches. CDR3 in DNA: TGTGCCAGCAGTTACTCGAAGGGACAGGGGTATGGCTACACCTTC. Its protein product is CASSYSKGQGYGYTF.

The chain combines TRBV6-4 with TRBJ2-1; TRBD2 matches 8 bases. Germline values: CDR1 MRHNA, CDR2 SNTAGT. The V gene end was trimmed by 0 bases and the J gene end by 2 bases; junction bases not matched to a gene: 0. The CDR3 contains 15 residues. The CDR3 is CASSDSSGTYNEQFF. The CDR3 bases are TGTGCCAGCAGTGACTCTAGCGGGACCTACAATGAGCAGTTCTTC.

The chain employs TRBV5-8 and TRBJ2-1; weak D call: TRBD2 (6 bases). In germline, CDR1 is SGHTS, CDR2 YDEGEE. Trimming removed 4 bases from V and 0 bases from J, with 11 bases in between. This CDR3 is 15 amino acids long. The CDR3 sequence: CASSDDGSSYNEQFF. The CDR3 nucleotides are TGTGCCAGCAGCGACGACGGGAGCTCCTACAATGAGCAGTTCTTC.

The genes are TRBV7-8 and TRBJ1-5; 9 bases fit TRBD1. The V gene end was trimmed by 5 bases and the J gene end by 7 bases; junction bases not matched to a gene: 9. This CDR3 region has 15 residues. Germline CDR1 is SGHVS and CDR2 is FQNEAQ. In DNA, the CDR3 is TGTGCCAGCAGCGCGAGACAGGGGGGAGTCCAGCCCCAGCATTTT. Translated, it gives CASSARQGGVQPQHF.